This T cell receptor beta chain was recovered during a study of identifying expanded T cells in peripheral blood. The sample holds a few counts of this clone. The antigen is undetermined. The CDR3 consists of 15 residues. In germline, CDR1 is SGDLS, CDR2 YYNGEE. V was clipped by 4 bases and J by 6 bases; unmatched bases: 7. Data came from immunoSEQ multiplex PCR; TCRdb stores just in-frame clones and leaves some out. The table has 90,000 to 100,000 clones, about nine tenths seen once. Healthy donors had no documented immune events, such as infections, while sampled. Study-level findings and limits: Approximately 1.1 clones differed between technical replicates, versus around 16 and 19 over time. Two-week clone count variance significantly increased as total template count grew.

The receptor comes from a person aged 18-70 years in good health. The material sequenced was blood. The chain recombines TRBV9 with TRBJ1-6; TRBD1 agrees at 7 bases. CDR3 region: CASSHRQGTNSPLHF. CDR3 DNA sequence: TGTGCCAGCAGCCACAGACAGGGCACTAATTCACCCCTCCACTTT.